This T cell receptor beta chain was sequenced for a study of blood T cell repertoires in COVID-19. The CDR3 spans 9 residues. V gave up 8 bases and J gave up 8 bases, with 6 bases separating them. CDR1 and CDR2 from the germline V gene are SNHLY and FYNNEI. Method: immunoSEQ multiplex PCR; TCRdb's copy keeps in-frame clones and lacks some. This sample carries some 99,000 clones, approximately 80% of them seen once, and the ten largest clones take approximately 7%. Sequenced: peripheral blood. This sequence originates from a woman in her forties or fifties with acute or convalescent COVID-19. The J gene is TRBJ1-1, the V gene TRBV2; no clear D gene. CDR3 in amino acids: CASGLEAFF. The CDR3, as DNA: TGTGCCAGCGGACTAGAAGCTTTCTTT.